This TCR beta chain was sequenced in a study of T cell repertoires in cytomegalovirus infection. Across the whole study: Evidence of both CMV infection and a matching HLA type came from public TCR beta signatures.

TCRdb called the reads again in MiXCR, with one record for every CDR3 protein. The repertoire holds about 530,000 distinct CDR3 sequences, with about 30% as singletons. A word on this clonotype: Its antigen is as yet unknown.

Findings of the study overall: The ex vivo response showed dominance by HLA-C-restricted CMV-specific TCR beta clonotypes. The cumulative frequency of public TCR beta families identified carriers of CMV plus the relevant HLA.

The CDR3 extends over 16 amino acids. Germline CDR1 and CDR2: LGHDT and YNNKEL (reference sequence). V shed 0 bases and J shed 2 bases, with 14 bases lying between them. Sequencing input: PBMCs. This receptor was obtained from a human donor in good health (CMV status not recorded). Some clones in this sample may be carry-over from other donors' samples. The chain combines TRBV3-1 with TRBJ2-7; D is unresolved. The CDR3 spells CASSQDHRQVAYEQYF. The CDR3 DNA sequence: TGTGCCAGCAGCCAAGATCATCGTCAGGTCGCCTACGAGCAGTACTTC.